This T cell receptor (beta chain) was recovered during a study of beta chain features in type 1 diabetes. Expressed TCRB transcripts were sequenced because the isolated RNA had all been reverse transcribed beforehand. Measured with immunoSEQ multiplex PCR; TCRdb has only the in-frame clones, and not every one. The repertoire consists of roughly 730,000 clones, with 13% occurring once and the leading ten covering approximately 0.022%. Comment on this clone: Its specificity is unknown.

Study findings and constraints: Although PCR might favor shorter templates, it would do so equally in patients and controls. For Type 1 diabetes patients, all four CD4+ subsets carried TCRB CDR3s that were moderately but significantly shorter.

V lost 5 bases, J lost 5 bases, and 18 bases lay in between. In germline, CDR1 is SGHTA, CDR2 FQGNSA. This CDR3 region has 15 residues. The sequenced sample consisted of naive CD4+ T cells from blood. This rearrangement joins TRBV7-2 to TRBJ2-5; no clear D gene. This TCR was recovered from a man between 18 and 35 years old with type 1 diabetes. CDR3 DNA sequence: TGTGCCAGCAGCCCCGGTGGGGTGGCCGGGGAGACCCAGTACTTC. Translating gives CASSPGGVAGETQYF.